The 23 T cell receptor beta chains below all came from one sample that was sequenced in a study of cytomegalovirus exposure and HLA in healthy donors. Both 60 Vbeta primers and 13 Jbeta primers went into the PCR. Method: immunoSEQ multiplex PCR; TCRdb's copy keeps in-frame clones and lacks some. The sample yields around 100,000 clones, approximately 74% seen once. The sample taken for sequencing was PBMCs. The receptor source for this set is a woman between 40 and 50 years old in good health and CMV-seropositive.

V and J are TRBV29-1 and TRBJ1-4; D is undetermined. V shed 3 bases and J shed 10 bases, with 9 bases lying between them. Germline CDR1 is SQVTM and CDR2 is ANQGSEA. The CDR3 runs 11 residues. The CDR3 here is CSVEVTGKLFF. The CDR3 nucleotides read TGCAGCGTTGAGGTAACGGGAAAACTGTTTTTT.

The chain recombines TRBV2 with TRBJ2-3; TRBD1 agrees at 7 bases. Germline loops: CDR1 SNHLY, CDR2 FYNNEI. V lost 5 bases and J lost 9; bases outside the gene matches: 11. The CDR3 loop spans 14 amino acids. This CDR3 reads CASSSRTGDGTQYF. CDR3 nucleotide sequence: TGTGCCAGCAGTTCCCGGACAGGAGACGGAACGCAGTATTTT. Filled out from reference TRBV2 and TRBJ2-3, the complete variable domain reads EPEVTQTPSHQVTQMGQEVILRCVPISNHLYFYWYRQILGQKVEFLVSFYNNEISEKSEIFDDQFSVERPDGSNFTLKIRSTKLEDSAMYFCASSSRTGDGTQYFGPGTRLTVL.

This clone was seen only a few times. The gene calls are TRBV6-4 and TRBJ1-2; 8 nucleotides agree with TRBD1. V was pared by 11 bases and J by 2 bases, with 4 bases of the junction left unmatched. This CDR3 comprises 12 residues. Germline CDR1 MRHNA, CDR2 SNTAGT. CDR3 bases: TGTGCCGGGGCAGGGGGCAACTATGGCTACACCTTC. Translated, it gives CAGAGGNYGYTF.

This clone appeared once. The chain is built from TRBV6-1 and TRBJ2-5; tentative D call: TRBD2 (7 bases). The J call is uncertain, as TRBJ2-7 better fits the DNA end. The CDR3 runs to 15 residues. Germline V lookup: CDR1 MNHNS, CDR2 SASEGT. The CDR3 nucleotides read TGTGCCAGCAGTGAAGCGGACGGGGGGCCCTACGAGCAGTACTTC. This gives the protein CASSEADGGPYEQYF.

This clone was observed a single time. The chain joins TRBV5-4 to TRBJ1-2, with D unresolved. V lost 4 bases to trimming and J lost 1 base, with 11 bases between them. The CDR3 length is 14 residues. The germline V gene encodes CDR1 SGHNT and CDR2 YYREEE (reference sequence). This CDR3 reads CASSPQNLNYGYTF. The CDR3 DNA follows: TGTGCCAGCAGCCCACAGAATCTTAACTATGGCTACACCTTC.

The chain employs TRBV7-3 and TRBJ2-1; TRBD2 might be the D (7 bases). V lost 2 bases, J lost 4 bases, and 12 bases lay in between. Germline-derived CDR1 and CDR2 are SGHTA and FQGTGA. The CDR3 totals 15 residues. CDR3 sequence (DNA): TGTGCCAGCAGCTTAGGGGGGGGGCCGTACAATGAGCAGTTCTTC. This codes for CASSLGGGPYNEQFF.

V usage is TRBV18 and J usage is TRBJ2-5; a possible D gene is TRBD2 (6 bases). Germline lookup yields CDR1 KGHSH and CDR2 LQKENI. The CDR3 covers 15 residues. V was shortened by 3 bases and J by 2 bases, with 13 bases between the two germline ends. The CDR3 loop is CASSPPGVRQETQYF. In DNA, the CDR3 is TGTGCCAGCTCACCGCCGGGAGTAAGGCAAGAGACCCAGTACTTC.

The chain links TRBV5-1 to TRBJ2-7, with D perhaps TRBD2 (5 bases). CDR3 length: 16 amino acids. Germline V lookup: CDR1 SGHRS, CDR2 YFSETQ. Deletions cut 1 base from V and 0 bases from J, with 14 bases between. The CDR3 loop reads CASSLLTGMASYEQYF. The DNA of the CDR3 is TGCGCCAGCAGCTTGTTGACGGGGATGGCCTCCTACGAGCAGTACTTC.

The rearrangement links TRBV29-1 to TRBJ2-7; a weak D match, TRBD2 (5 bases). Germline lookup yields CDR1 SQVTM and CDR2 ANQGSEA. V lost 4 bases, J lost 5 bases, and 15 bases lay in between. The CDR3 is made up of 13 amino acids. For the CDR3, the DNA is TGCAGCGTTGTTCTAGACGGAGGCAACGAGCAGTACTTC. It is translated as CSVVLDGGNEQYF.

This sequence joins TRBV27 and TRBJ2-1; 11 bases align to TRBD2. This CDR3 has 14 residues. CDR1 and CDR2 (germline): MNHEY, SMNVEV (reference sequence). The V gene end was trimmed by 7 bases and the J gene end by 3 bases; junction bases not matched to a gene: 2. The CDR3 here is CASNLAGGYNEQFF. CDR3 bases: TGTGCCAGCAACCTAGCGGGAGGCTACAATGAGCAGTTCTTC.

Points on this clone: One end of the junction varies from germline; a read error may be responsible. At the DNA level, this CDR3 is encoded by other sequences in the same sample as well. The gene calls are TRBV30 and TRBJ2-7, with D perhaps TRBD2 (7 bases). CDR1 and CDR2 (germline): GTSNPN, SVGIG (reference sequence). The CDR3 contains 11 residues. CDR3 in DNA: TGTGCCGGAGGGAGGGGACACGAACAGTACTTC. It specifies CAGGRGHEQYF.

This clone was seen a single time. J is TRBJ1-1 and V is TRBV4-2, with TRBD1 matching 9 bases. This CDR3 region has 15 residues. V was clipped by 4 bases and J by 0 bases; unmatched bases: 3. The germline CDR1 and CDR2 sequences are LGHNA and YNFKEQ. In DNA, the CDR3 is TGTGCCAGCAGCCGCGGACAGGGGATGAACACTGAAGCTTTCTTT. The encoded protein is CASSRGQGMNTEAFF.

This chain connects TRBV6-5 to TRBJ2-2; weak D call: TRBD1 (5 bases). With 2 bases removed from V and 1 base from J, the gap between germline ends came to 11 bases. This CDR3 is 16 amino acids long. Germline V gene data show CDR1 as MNHEY and CDR2 as SVGAGI. The CDR3 DNA is TGTGCCAGCAGTTACGGGGCCGGTCGGAACACCGGGGAGCTGTTTTTT. Translation gives CASSYGAGRNTGELFF.

V and J are TRBV11-2 and TRBJ1-3; D gene uncertain. CDR1 and CDR2 (germline): SGHAT, FQNNGV. This CDR3 region has 14 residues. The V end lost 5 bases, the J end lost 3 bases, and 11 bases lay between the germline ends. The chain's CDR3 is CASSLPRGGNTIYF. CDR3 sequence (DNA): TGTGCCAGCAGCCTACCTCGCGGTGGAAACACCATATATTTT.

This chain links TRBV10-3 with TRBJ1-3, with D maybe TRBD1 (5 bases). This CDR3 region has 17 residues. Trimming took off 5 bases at V and 0 bases at J, with 17 bases between the two ends. CDR1 is ENHRY and CDR2 is SYGVKD in the germline V gene. The CDR3 bases are TGTGCCATCAGTCCCGGAAGGGGCAGCAACTCTGGAAACACCATATATTTT. This encodes CAISPGRGSNSGNTIYF.

A word on this clone: Other DNA variants within this sample encode the same CDR3. CDR3 DNA: TGTGCCAGCAGTAGACAGGGCTATGGCTACACCTTC. Protein: CASSRQGYGYTF. The chain combines TRBV6-5 with TRBJ1-2, with 7 bases aligning to TRBD1. The germline gives CDR1 MNHEY, CDR2 SVGAGI. Trimming removed 5 bases from V and 4 bases from J; junction bases left unmatched: 1. CDR3 length equals 12 residues.

The V call is TRBV7-3, the J call TRBJ2-1, with unresolved D. This CDR3 region has 13 residues. The germline CDR1 and CDR2 sequences are SGHTA and FQGTGA. V was clipped by 8 bases and J by 4 bases, with 12 bases between them. This CDR3 reads CASAVGVYNEQFF. CDR3 DNA: TGTGCCAGCGCGGTTGGTGTTTACAATGAGCAGTTCTTC.

The rearrangement joins TRBV6-1 to TRBJ2-5; TRBD1 is a possible D gene (6 bases). V lost 4 bases, J lost 0 bases, and 12 bases lay in between. The germline V gene has CDR1 MNHNS and CDR2 SASEGT. The length of the CDR3 is 15 residues. DNA of the CDR3: TGTGCCAGCAGTGGGAGCAACAGGGACCAAGAGACCCAGTACTTC. Residues: CASSGSNRDQETQYF.

The chain joins TRBV7-9 to TRBJ1-2, with no clear D. V lost 0 bases and J lost 4, with 6 bases in between. The CDR3 contains 13 residues. In germline, CDR1 is SEHNR, CDR2 FQNEAQ (reference sequence). This chain's CDR3 is CASSLAQVYGYTF. Here the CDR3 DNA reads TGTGCCAGCAGCTTAGCTCAGGTCTATGGCTACACCTTC.

This clone was recorded only once. This sequence joins TRBV9 and TRBJ2-3; possible D gene TRBD2, 7 bases. The CDR3 loop spans 17 amino acids. The V gene's germline CDR1 is SGDLS and CDR2 YYNGEE. The germline V and J ends were trimmed by 3 bases and 2 bases, with 19 bases remaining between them. For the CDR3, the DNA is TGTGCCAGCAGCGATCACAGGGAGGGGCGTTTCACAGATACGCAGTATTTT. Translated, it gives CASSDHREGRFTDTQYF.

V usage is TRBV18 and J usage is TRBJ2-1; TRBD2 is a possible D gene (5 bases). Deletions cut 3 bases from V and 5 bases from J, with 8 bases between. Looked up from germline, CDR1 is KGHSH and CDR2 is LQKENI. The CDR3 is made up of 13 amino acids. The CDR3 is CASSPTGNNEQFF. The CDR3 coding sequence is TGTGCCAGCTCACCCACGGGGAACAATGAGCAGTTCTTC.

The chain employs TRBV5-1 and TRBJ2-7; TRBD1 agrees at 11 bases. V dropped 4 bases and J dropped 2; count of bases not matched to a gene: 5. The CDR3 extends over 15 amino acids. Germline values: CDR1 SGHRS, CDR2 YFSETQ. CDR3 in DNA: TGCGCCAGCAGCCGGGGACAGGGGGGGACCTACGAGCAGTACTTC. Translation: CASSRGQGGTYEQYF.

The V and J genes are TRBV19 and TRBJ2-1; 12 positions agree with TRBD2. CDR3 size: 15 residues. Germline-derived CDR1 and CDR2 are LNHDA and SQIVND (reference sequence). With 7 bases clipped from V and 3 bases from J, the junction kept 4 bases outside the gene matches. The CDR3 spells CASTPTSGGYNEQFF. The CDR3, as DNA: TGTGCCAGTACCCCGACTAGCGGGGGCTACAATGAGCAGTTCTTC.